This T cell receptor beta chain emerged from a study of identical twins. This clonotype was picked up many times. What it binds is unknown. Study conclusions and caveats: Low generation-probability sequences were in excess among twin-shared out-of-frame alpha sequences. Abundant cord blood beta clonotypes carried fewer insertions; memory repertoires showed none.

MiXCR, run by TCRdb on the 5' RACE reads, gives a single entry per CDR3 protein. The table lists 700,000 or so distinct CDR3 sequences, 8.6% of them singletons, with approximately 0.96% in the top ten. The same sample was also studied in work on yellow fever vaccine responses in identical twins. That paper states: In identical twins, vaccine T cell responses appeared partly shared and partly individual.

This clonotype was obtained from a woman aged 18-29 years in good health. The specimen sequenced was PBMCs.

CDR3 DNA sequence: TGTGCCATCAGTGAGTCTTTCCAGCGGGGGGACGTGAGGACAGATACGCAGTATTTT. It translates to CAISESFQRGDVRTDTQYF. The rearrangement joins TRBV10-3 to TRBJ2-3; 9 positions agree with TRBD2. Germline-derived CDR1 and CDR2 are ENHRY and SYGVKD. The CDR3 has 19 residues. J gave up 3 bases and V 0 bases, and 13 bases lay outside the gene matches.